These T cell receptor beta chains were read from a single sample in a study of CD8 T cells in ankylosing spondylitis. TCRdb passed the 5' RACE reads through MiXCR, listing each CDR3 protein once. This sample has about 750,000 distinct CDR3 sequences, with roughly 19% found just once. Input material: blood, either unsorted or a sorted T cell fraction (not recorded which). The receptors were gathered from a male donor with ankylosing spondylitis. Each CDR3 is given without its conserved first and last residue.

TRBJ2-7 TRBV2 ASKEQGSGSTYEQY
TRBJ2-3 TRBV12-3/TRBV12-4 ASIKTSGDSTDTQY
TRBJ2-2 TRBV6-2/TRBV6-3 ASCRLAGGYTGELF
TRBJ2-2 TRBV3-1 ASSRTDTGELF
TRBJ2-1 TRBV20-1 SAGPRVEQF
TRBJ2-7 TRBV19 ASSIRGGQYEQY
TRBJ1-1 TRBV29-1 SVGSHTEAF
TRBJ2-3 TRBV2 ASSPIGPRGGDTQY
TRBJ1-5 TRBV21-1 ASSREPRQPQH
TRBJ1-6 TRBV12-3/TRBV12-4 ASSLGQLLSPLH
TRBJ2-3 TRBV4-1 ASSQEGLAGGGDTQY
TRBJ2-3 TRBV5-6 ASSRLTGGPDTQY
TRBJ2-5 TRBV2 ASRRLDQETQY
TRBJ1-4 TRBV5-1 ASRREQGAQEKLF
TRBJ2-5 TRBV10-2 ASSESLIPQVQETQY
TRBJ2-1 TRBV4-3 ASSQDRVAVNEQF
TRBJ1-2 TRBV9 ASSVDTGDGYGYT
TRBJ2-7 TRBV7-9 ASTLRAGPYEQY
TRBJ2-3 TRBV7-9 ASSPHRTTEDTDTQY
TRBJ2-7 TRBV15 ATSRVLRDRAYEQY
TRBJ2-3 TRBV2 ASSERGRVSTDTQY
TRBJ2-2 TRBV5-1 ASSLATGREIGELF
TRBJ2-3 TRBV9 ASSVAASGYSTDTQY
TRBJ2-3 TRBV7-8 ASSNLAGGSGTDTQY
TRBJ1-2 TRBV4-3 ASSQESTGTYGYT
TRBJ2-3 TRBV28 ASSLSGTSEGTQY
TRBJ2-7 TRBV4-1 ASSQETRVTYEQY
TRBJ2-1 TRBV29-1 SVEVRVRGEQF
TRBJ2-7 TRBV7-6 ASSLRVGPEQY
TRBJ2-7 TRBV28 ASSLTGQYYEQY
TRBJ1-2 TRBV7-2 ASSWTGTGNYGYT
TRBJ2-1 TRBV5-1 ASSPSRVYNEQF
TRBJ1-5 TRBV12-3/TRBV12-4 ASSNTGPNQPQH
TRBJ2-3 TRBV12-3/TRBV12-4 ASQALGSSYSTDTQY
TRBJ2-7 TRBV5-1 ASSLEGYSYEQY
TRBJ2-1 TRBV5-1 ASSFNDGGRNEQF
TRBJ2-7 TRBV12-3/TRBV12-4 ASSLRAERRYEQY
TRBJ1-1 TRBV5-1 ASSLVAGTVNTEAF
TRBJ2-7 TRBV18 ASSPTPNEQN
TRBJ1-2 TRBV20-1 SARDHDRGYGYT
TRBJ2-1 TRBV24-1 ATSLAGGPNNEQF
TRBJ1-2 TRBV12-3/TRBV12-4 ASSLKAYGGYT
TRBJ2-3 TRBV7-6 ASSLAFAGGSDTQY
TRBJ2-4 TRBV15 ATSRDVAGRAKNIQY
TRBJ2-7 TRBV20-1 SAPGAAGVLAPLDEQY
TRBJ2-1 TRBV5-1 ASSWGSSYNEQF
TRBJ1-5 TRBV5-1 ASSPFAGGNQPQH
TRBJ1-6 TRBV7-2 ASSLGQGVESYNSPLH
TRBJ1-2 TRBV12-3/TRBV12-4 ASRTSDSPNYGYT
TRBJ1-3 TRBV7-9 ASSLRDSTGNTIY
TRBJ2-7 TRBV30 AWSDGSYEQY